Listed below are T cell receptor beta chains from one sample, sequenced in a study of shared clonotypes between healthy human individuals. The data were produced by immunoSEQ multiplex PCR, yet TCRdb's version contains in-frame clones alone and is incomplete. This table has nearly 1 million clones, around 80% appearing once. Sequencing was done on a sample of memory CD4+ T cells sorted from blood. The receptors originated from a man younger than 35 in good health. Both conserved end residues are part of each CDR3. D genes are given only for firm matches. A row's size may be missing; if present it is once, few, many or a size class.

V gene	clone size	J gene	D gene	CDR3 DNA	CDR3 protein
TRBV7-2	-	TRBJ2-5	-	TGTGCCAGCAGCTTAGCAGCTTGGGGACGGGAGACCCAGTACTTC	CASSLAAWGRETQYF
TRBV6-5	few	TRBJ1-5	-	TGTGCCAGCAACCGGGGTAACGGTCAGCCCCAGCATTTT	CASNRGNGQPQHF
TRBV6-1	-	TRBJ1-4	TRBD1	TGTGCCAGCAGTGCGGGACAGAGTTCAACTAATGAAAAACTGTTTTTT	CASSAGQSSTNEKLFF
TRBV10-3	-	TRBJ2-3	TRBD2	TGTGCCATCGAAGGGCAAGCGGGAACTAGCACAGATACGCAGTATTTT	CAIEGQAGTSTDTQYF
TRBV30	-	TRBJ1-3	-	TGTGCCTGGAGTCTCAACGGTTACTCTGGAAACACCATATATTTT	CAWSLNGYSGNTIYF
TRBV27	-	TRBJ1-1	TRBD1	TGTGCCAGTCGACAGGGGGCGGGTACTGAAGCTTTCTTT	CASRQGAGTEAFF
TRBV9	-	TRBJ1-4	-	TGTGCCAGCAGCGTCTGGGATTCCCCTGCAACTAATGAAAAACTGTTTTTT	CASSVWDSPATNEKLFF
TRBV6-5	-	TRBJ1-5	-	TGTGCCAGCAGTTACTCGAACTCAGGAGTCCAGCCCCAGCATTTT	CASSYSNSGVQPQHF
TRBV30	-	TRBJ2-7	TRBD2	TGTGCCTGGAGTGGGGTTGGGACTAGCGGGAGGTACGAGCAGTACTTC	CAWSGVGTSGRYEQYF
TRBV5-6	-	TRBJ1-4	-	TGTGCCAGCAGCCGACGTACTTCTAATGAAAAACTGTTTTTT	CASSRRTSNEKLFF
TRBV18	-	TRBJ2-7	-	TGTGCCAGCTCCCCCGAACTAGATCACTACGAGCAGTACTTC	CASSPELDHYEQYF
TRBV21-1	-	TRBJ2-2	-	TGTGCCAGCAGCGGTAGCCCCCTCAAACCCGGGGAGCTGTTTTTT	CASSGSPLKPGELFF
TRBV4-3	few	TRBJ2-3	TRBD2	TGCGCCAGCAGCCAAGAAGGTGGACTAGTTGCAGATACGCAGTATTTT	CASSQEGGLVADTQYF
TRBV29-1	-	TRBJ2-2	-	TGCAGCGTTGGTAAGGACACCGGGGAGCTGTTTTTT	CSVGKDTGELFF
TRBV7-2	-	TRBJ2-1	-	TGTGCCAGCAGCCGGGACGCAGGCTACAATGAGCAGTTCTTC	CASSRDAGYNEQFF
TRBV30	few	TRBJ1-2	-	TGTGCCTGGAGTGAGTCAGTAACGAGATATGGCTACACCTTC	CAWSESVTRYGYTF
TRBV18	once	TRBJ1-1	-	TGTGCCAGCTCACCCTTCGGGGGCTGGAACACTGAAGCTTTCTTT	CASSPFGGWNTEAFF
TRBV2	-	TRBJ2-2	-	TGTGCCAGCAGTGACTCCAGGGGAAACACCGGGGAGCTGTTTTTT	CASSDSRGNTGELFF
TRBV6-5	few	TRBJ2-3	TRBD2	TGTGCCAGCAGTTACTCGCGGGGGGCTAGTGGAGATACGCAGTATTTT	CASSYSRGASGDTQYF
TRBV18	-	TRBJ1-2	TRBD1	TGTGCCAGCTCAAGGCCGGGACAGGGGGCAGTTAACTATGGCTACACCTTC	CASSRPGQGAVNYGYTF
TRBV9	-	TRBJ2-6	-	TGTGCCAGCACAAGCGGCTCTGGGGCCAACGTCCTGACTTTC	CASTSGSGANVLTF
TRBV25-1	-	TRBJ1-5	-	TGTGCCAGCAGTGATGGAGGGGGAAAGGGGCCCCAGCATTTT	CASSDGGGKGPQHF
TRBV21-1	-	TRBJ1-6	-	TGTGCCAGCAGCAAAGCGCTGCGGGACAGGGACAATTCACCCCTCCACTTT	CASSKALRDRDNSPLHF
TRBV5-4	-	TRBJ2-7	-	TGTGCCAGCAGCTTGGATGGCGGGCGGGCCTACGAGCAGTACTTC	CASSLDGGRAYEQYF
TRBV11-2	-	TRBJ2-5	-	TGTGCCAGCAGCTTAAAGTTCCGGGCTTTACAAGAGACCCAGTACTTC	CASSLKFRALQETQYF
TRBV6-5	-	TRBJ2-3	TRBD2	TGTGCCAGCCCGATAGCGGGGGGGTTTCCAGATACGCAGTATTTT	CASPIAGGFPDTQYF
TRBV5-6	-	TRBJ1-3	-	TGTGCCCCTTTCCCGGGGGATGGCGGAAACACCATATATTTT	CAPFPGDGGNTIYF
TRBV5-1	-	TRBJ1-2	TRBD1	TGCGCCAGCAGCGGTTCACAGGGGGTTGATGGCTACACCTTC	CASSGSQGVDGYTF
TRBV7-8	-	TRBJ2-2	TRBD1	TGTGCCAGCAGCCTGCGGACAGGGGGCCCTAATCGGATCGGGGAGCTGTTTTTT	CASSLRTGGPNRIGELFF
TRBV30	-	TRBJ2-7	TRBD1	TGTGCCTGGAGTGGGCAGGGGGCTTCCTACGAGCAGTACTTC	CAWSGQGASYEQYF
TRBV6-5	-	TRBJ1-2	-	TGTGCCAGCAGACAGGGCGACTATGGCTACACCTTC	CASRQGDYGYTF
TRBV4-1	-	TRBJ2-7	-	TGCGCCAGCAGCCACGAAGGCGGCTACGAGCAGTACTTC	CASSHEGGYEQYF
TRBV10-2	-	TRBJ1-2	-	TGCGCCAGCAGTGGGACAGAGAGCTATGGCTACACCTTC	CASSGTESYGYTF
TRBV5-1	-	TRBJ2-7	-	TGCGCCAGCAGCTTGACGGATTCCGCCTTCTACGAGCAGTACTTC	CASSLTDSAFYEQYF
TRBV28	-	TRBJ2-7	-	TGTGCCAGCACCCGGGGGGCTATGACGTCCTACGAGCAGTACTTC	CASTRGAMTSYEQYF
TRBV6-5	-	TRBJ2-5	-	TGTGCCAGCAGCCGGGGTCCCTGGGAGACCCAGTACTTC	CASSRGPWETQYF
TRBV6-1	-	TRBJ1-1	-	TGTGCCAGCAGTGAATTGGTGGGCGCCACTGAAGCTTTCTTT	CASSELVGATEAFF
TRBV29-1	many	TRBJ1-1	TRBD1	TGCAGCGCTGGACAGGCTGGCACTGAAGCTTTCTTT	CSAGQAGTEAFF
TRBV12-5	-	TRBJ2-2	TRBD2	TGTGCTAGTGGGGGACTAGCGGGAGGGGTGGTCACCGGGGAGCTGTTTTTT	CASGGLAGGVVTGELFF
TRBV29-1	once	TRBJ2-1	TRBD2	TGCAGCGTCCGAACTAGCGGGGGGGCGTATGAGCAGTTCTTC	CSVRTSGGAYEQFF
TRBV10-3	-	TRBJ1-2	-	TGTGCCATCAGTGATGGGCGTTTGACTCCCACCTTC	CAISDGRLTPTF
TRBV7-9	-	TRBJ2-7	-	TGTGCCAGCAGCTTAGGGGCGGCGAAGGGCCTCTCCTACGAGCAGTACTTC	CASSLGAAKGLSYEQYF
TRBV13	once	TRBJ2-6	-	TGTGCCAGCAGCCGTGGACGGCCCTCTGGGGCCAACGTCCTGACTTTC	CASSRGRPSGANVLTF
TRBV12-5	-	TRBJ2-3	TRBD2	TGTGCTAGTGGTTCAGGGACTAGCGGGAGGACCAACGCAGATACGCAGTATTTT	CASGSGTSGRTNADTQYF
TRBV5-6	-	TRBJ2-5	TRBD2	TGTGCCAGCAGCGCAGGACTAGCGGGGGGTATGGAGACCCAGTACTTC	CASSAGLAGGMETQYF
TRBV10-3	-	TRBJ1-6	-	TGTGCCATCAGTGAGGGCAGGATAGTTTCACCCCTCCACTTT	CAISEGRIVSPLHF
TRBV30	-	TRBJ2-5	-	TGTGCCTGGAGTAGGAACAGCCAAGAGACCCAGTACTTC	CAWSRNSQETQYF
TRBV9	-	TRBJ2-5	TRBD2	TGTGCCAGCAGCGTAGTAGGCCTAGCGGGGCAAGAGACCCAGTACTTC	CASSVVGLAGQETQYF
TRBV30	-	TRBJ2-7	-	TGTGCCTGGAGTGAACTAGACAGCAGCTCCTACGAGCAGTACTTC	CAWSELDSSSYEQYF
TRBV19	-	TRBJ2-7	-	TGTGCCAGCCGACAGGGGAGGGGGGCCTACGAGCAGTACTTC	CASRQGRGAYEQYF
TRBV5-6	-	TRBJ2-4	-	TGTGCCAGCAGCTTGGGGGGCCCCAAAAACATTCAGTACTTC	CASSLGGPKNIQYF